The clone carrying this TCR beta chain has just a few counts. What it binds is not known. The data were taken from a study of T cell repertoires in cytomegalovirus infection. TCRdb passed the reads through MiXCR, listing each CDR3 protein once. Of around 740,000 distinct CDR3 sequences in the sample, approximately 34% are singletons; the top ten hold 2.5% to 3%. The V gene's germline CDR1 is LNHNV and CDR2 YYDKDF (reference sequence). Trimming removed 0 bases from V and 4 bases from J, with 11 bases in between. CDR3 length: 15 amino acids. Study-level results: Cumulative public TCR beta family frequency identified carriers of CMV plus the relevant HLA.

The receptor was isolated from a human donor in good health (CMV status not recorded). Some clones in this sample may be carry-over from other donors' samples. Sequencing used PBMCs. The rearrangement uses TRBV15 and TRBJ2-3; TRBD2 might be the D (6 bases). As DNA, the CDR3 is TGTGCCACCAGCAGAGATCGGAGGGTTCCAGATACGCAGTATTTT. Its protein product is CATSRDRRVPDTQYF.